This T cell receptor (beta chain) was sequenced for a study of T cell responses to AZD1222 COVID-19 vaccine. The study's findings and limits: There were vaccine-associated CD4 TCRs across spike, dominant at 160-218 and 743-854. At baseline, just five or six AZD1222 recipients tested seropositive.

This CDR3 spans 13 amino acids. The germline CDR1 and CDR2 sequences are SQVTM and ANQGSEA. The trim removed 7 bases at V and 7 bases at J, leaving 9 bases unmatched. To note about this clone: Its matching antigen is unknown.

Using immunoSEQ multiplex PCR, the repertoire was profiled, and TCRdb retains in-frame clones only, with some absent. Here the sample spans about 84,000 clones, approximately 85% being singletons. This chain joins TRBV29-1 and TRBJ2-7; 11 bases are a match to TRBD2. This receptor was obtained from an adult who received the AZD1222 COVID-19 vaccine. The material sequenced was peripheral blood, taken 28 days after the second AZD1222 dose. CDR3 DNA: TGCAGCGCCTTAGCGGGAGGGCCGGGGGAGCAGTACTTC. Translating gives CSALAGGPGEQYF.